These 29 T cell receptor beta chains share one sample of origin, sequenced in a study of CD4 and CD8 cells across lung adenocarcinoma regions. TCRdb itself ran the PCR reads through MiXCR, one entry per CDR3 protein. The data hold about 20,000 distinct CDR3 sequences, with roughly half observed a single time. The material sequenced was CD8+ T cells from the center of a lung tumor. The receptor source for this set is a female donor with lung adenocarcinoma. The CD4 and CD8 labels of this study may be unreliable.

This clonotype has only a few counts. J is TRBJ2-1 and V is TRBV5-1; 10 nucleotides match TRBD2. V trimming: 6 bases; J trimming: 1 base; junction bases outside the gene matches: 10. The CDR3 covers 17 residues. Germline lookup yields CDR1 SGHRS and CDR2 YFSETQ. This CDR3 is CASTRAPAGGSYNEQFF. The CDR3 DNA reads TGCGCCAGCACCCGAGCCCCAGCGGGAGGGTCCTACAATGAGCAGTTCTTC. Full variable domain (rest looked up from reference TRBV5-1 and TRBJ2-1): KAGVTQTPRYLIKTRGQQVTLSCSPISGHRSVSWYQQTPGQGLQFLFEYFSETQRNKGNFPGRFSGRQFSNSRSEMNVSTLELGDSALYLCASTRAPAGGSYNEQFFGPGTRLTVL.

The gene calls are TRBV4-2 and TRBJ2-1; 8 bases map to TRBD2. Trimming cost V 0 bases and J 2 bases; bases outside gene matches: 3. This CDR3 is 16 amino acids long. The germline gives CDR1 LGHNA, CDR2 YNFKEQ. The CDR3 loop is CASSQEGSGTYNEQFF. The CDR3 DNA reads TGTGCCAGCAGCCAAGAAGGTAGCGGGACCTACAATGAGCAGTTCTTC.

With regard to this clonotype: The junction departs from germline at one end; a sequencing error may be responsible. In DNA form, the CDR3 reads TGTGGCAGCAGCCAGCGGGTAGGACTCAAAGATATTCAGTACTTT. Translating it yields CGSSQRVGLKDIQYF. J is TRBJ2-3 and V is TRBV27; D perhaps matches TRBD2 (6 bases). Germline V lookup: CDR1 MNHEY, CDR2 SMNVEV (reference sequence). The length of the CDR3 is 15 residues.

On this clonotype: The junction differs from germline at one of its ends, possibly a read error. The chain carries TRBV6-1 and TRBJ2-4; weak D call: TRBD2 (7 bases). There are 15 residues in the CDR3. The germline gives CDR1 MNHNS, CDR2 SASEGT. The CDR3 region has the DNA TGTGCCACCAGGGGCGGGAGCGGTGACCAAAACACTCAGTACTTC. The encoded protein is CATRGGSGDQNTQYF.

The chain links TRBV28 to TRBJ2-5, with TRBD1 matching over 7 bases. V shed 6 bases and J 7 bases; nucleotides not matched to a gene: 14. The CDR3 runs to 15 residues. Per the germline V gene, CDR1 is MDHEN and CDR2 is SYDVKM. CDR3 sequence (DNA): TGTGCCAGCAGCCCCTACGGACAGGTCAAAGGGACCCAGTACTTC. Protein sequence: CASSPYGQVKGTQYF.

This chain uses TRBV27 with TRBJ2-5; D is possibly TRBD1 or TRBD2 (5 bases each). The V end was cut by 6 bases, the J end by 10 bases, with 18 bases between. Germline V CDR1 and CDR2: MNHEY, SMNVEV (reference sequence). The CDR3 runs to 13 residues. Here the CDR3 reads CASRGRDQDVQYF. CDR3 in DNA: TGTGCCAGCAGGGGCCGGGACCAAGACGTCCAGTACTTC.

Worth noting for this clonotype: At one end, the junction sequence differs from germline, possibly due to a read error. CDR3 DNA: TGCGCGAGCAGCGGGGGCGGGGGGGAAGATACGCAGTACTTC. Amino acids: CASSGGGGEDTQYF. The genes are TRBV10-2 and TRBJ2-3; 9 bases are shared with TRBD2. Judging by the DNA end, TRBJ2-7 fits better; the J call may be wrong. The germline CDR1 and CDR2 sequences are WSHSY and SAAADI. This CDR3 is built from 14 residues.

In regard to this clonotype: A read error may be the cause here, since a much bigger clone is one base away. The chain carries TRBV27 and TRBJ2-1, with 7 nucleotides matching TRBD2. Germline CDR1 is MNHEY and CDR2 is SMNVEV (reference sequence). V was pared by 2 bases and J by 10 bases, with 11 bases of the junction left unmatched. This CDR3 has 15 amino acids. The CDR3 here is CASSLRLGGLYEQFF. Written as DNA, the CDR3 is TGTGCCAGCAGTTTAAGGCTGGGAGGGCTCTACGAGCAGTTCTTC.

This chain links TRBV30 with TRBJ1-2; no firm D call. The V end was cut by 2 bases, the J end by 4 bases, with 14 bases between. The CDR3 loop spans 14 amino acids. CDR1 is GTSNPN and CDR2 is SVGIG in the germline V gene (reference sequence). The CDR3: CAWSKHSRTYGYTF. In DNA, the CDR3 is TGTGCCTGGAGTAAACACAGCCGAACCTATGGCTACACCTTC.

This clonotype is medium-sized in the sample. The CDR3 DNA sequence: TGCGCCAGCAGTGCGGGAACCGGGACTGAACAGTTCTTC. Its translation: CASSAGTGTEQFF. The rearrangement links TRBV10-1 to TRBJ2-1; possibly TRBD2 for D (6 bases). Germline V gives CDR1 WNHNN, CDR2 SYGVQD (reference sequence). This CDR3 is built from 13 residues. Trimming removed 4 bases from V and 13 bases from J, with 17 bases in between.

This chain uses TRBV10-1 with TRBJ2-5; no clear D. Gene TRBJ2-7 matches the end of the DNA better, so the J call may be wrong. CDR3 size: 13 residues. In germline, CDR1 is WNHNN, CDR2 SYGVQD (reference sequence). CDR3 loop: CASSENPPGEQYF. In DNA, the CDR3 is TGCGCCAGCAGTGAGAATCCTCCAGGCGAGCAGTACTTC.

This clonotype has ten or more counts. The chain recombines TRBV27 with TRBJ2-1; D gene ambiguous. The J call may be in error: the DNA end matches TRBJ2-7 better. The length of the CDR3 is 15 residues. Germline V gene sequence: CDR1 MNHEY, CDR2 SMNVEV (reference sequence). CDR3 bases: TGTGCCAGCAGTCCTCGCGATAGCTCCTACAATGAGCAGTACTTC. Translated: CASSPRDSSYNEQYF.

This sequence joins TRBV10-1 and TRBJ2-1, with a weak D call TRBD1 (5 bases). The J call could be wrong; TRBJ2-3 is a better fit for the DNA end. This CDR3 is 13 amino acids long. Per germline, CDR1 WNHNN and CDR2 SYGVQD (reference sequence). The CDR3 protein is CASSFDSADEQYF. The CDR3 region has the DNA TGCGCCAGCAGCTTCGACAGCGCAGATGAGCAGTATTTT.

This clonotype has a single count. The chain links TRBV14 to TRBJ1-1, with D possibly TRBD1 on 5 matching bases. Germline V gene sequence: CDR1 SGHDN, CDR2 FVKESK. The CDR3 consists of 13 residues. V was shortened by 3 bases and J by 4 bases, with 9 bases between the two germline ends. This chain's CDR3 is CASSQGGATEAFF. Here the CDR3 DNA reads TGTGCCAGCAGCCAGGGAGGGGCCACTGAAGCTTTCTTT.

This clonotype is classed as medium-sized. This chain uses TRBV6-5 with TRBJ1-1; D perhaps matches TRBD1 (5 bases). The V end lost 2 bases, the J end lost 7 bases, and 17 bases lay between the germline ends. The CDR3 length is 15 residues. Germline lookup yields CDR1 MNHEY and CDR2 SVGAGI. CDR3 coding DNA: TGTGCCAGCAGTTACGAGTTTCGAGGGGCGGGTGAAGCTTTCTTT. This gives the protein CASSYEFRGAGEAFF.

V usage is TRBV7-2 and J usage is TRBJ2-1; 12 bases line up with TRBD2. Germline trimming cut 3 bases from V and 7 bases from J; bases unmatched to any gene: 10. This CDR3 has 17 amino acids. Germline lookup yields CDR1 SGHTA and CDR2 FQGNSA. CDR3 nucleotide sequence: TGTGCCAGCAGCTTTAGGACGACTAGCGGGAGTAAAAATGAGCAGTTCTTC. Translating it yields CASSFRTTSGSKNEQFF.

The sample holds many counts of this clonotype. The V call is TRBV6-5, the J call TRBJ1-2; TRBD1 matches 10 bases. J was trimmed by 4 bases and V by 2 bases; bases with no gene match: 13. This CDR3 spans 18 amino acids. Germline loops: CDR1 MNHEY, CDR2 SVGAGI. CDR3 sequence: CASSYLGQGKAIGYGYTF. The CDR3 DNA reads TGTGCCAGCAGTTACCTGGGACAGGGGAAGGCTATTGGCTATGGCTACACCTTC.

This clonotype has only one observation. This chain links TRBV12-3 or TRBV12-4 with TRBJ2-1, with a possible D match to TRBD2 (5 bases). Trimming removed 6 bases at V and 7 bases at J, with 13 bases between. The CDR3 is 13 amino acids. CDR3: CASSAPLANEQFF. In DNA, the CDR3 is TGTGCCAGCAGCGCACCTCTAGCAAATGAGCAGTTCTTC.

Concerning this clonotype itself: An end of the junction differs from the germline gene, which may be a read error. The chain carries TRBV27 and TRBJ2-5; perhaps TRBD2 as D (7 bases). Germline V lookup: CDR1 MNHEY, CDR2 SMNVEV (reference sequence). This CDR3 spans 15 amino acids. CDR3: CARGKGGGSKDTQYF. Here the CDR3 DNA reads TGTGCCAGGGGAAAGGGGGGCGGGAGCAAAGATACCCAGTACTTC.

J is TRBJ1-2 and V is TRBV3-1, with D possibly being TRBD1 (5 bases). The CDR3 is made up of 17 amino acids. Germline assignment: CDR1 LGHDT and CDR2 YNNKEL (reference sequence). Deletions cut 0 bases from V and 8 bases from J, with 22 bases between. The CDR3 protein is CASSQERKGPDFFGYTF. The CDR3 coding sequence is TGTGCCAGCAGCCAAGAGCGAAAGGGGCCGGATTTTTTCGGCTACACCTTC.

This chain joins TRBV15 and TRBJ2-1; no clear D. The V end lost 4 bases, the J end lost 4 bases, and 2 bases lay between the germline ends. CDR3 length: 11 residues. Germline-derived CDR1 and CDR2 are LNHNV and YYDKDF (reference sequence). Written as DNA, the CDR3 is TGTGCCACCAGCAAATACAATGAGCAGTTCTTC. As protein: CATSKYNEQFF.

The CDR3 coding sequence is TGTGCCAGCAGTGCTTTTTTGAGCACCGGGGAGCTGTTTTTT. Its translation is CASSAFLSTGELFF. The rearrangement uses TRBV6-4 and TRBJ2-2; no reliable D call. The CDR3 runs 14 residues. The V and J ends lost 4 bases and 4 bases respectively, with 10 bases between them. Germline lookup yields CDR1 MRHNA and CDR2 SNTAGT.

The rearrangement joins TRBV6-1 to TRBJ2-1, with TRBD2 matching over 9 bases. V was pared by 1 base and J by 8 bases, with 6 bases of the junction left unmatched. The CDR3 runs to 15 residues. In germline, CDR1 is MNHNS, CDR2 SASEGT. Written as DNA, the CDR3 is TGTGCCAGCAGTGAAGAGCCTAGCGGGATATATGAGCAGTTCTTC. Encoded protein: CASSEEPSGIYEQFF.

The rearrangement links TRBV10-3 to TRBJ2-3; maybe TRBD2 (6 bases). TRBJ2-5 explains the end of the DNA better; the J call may be wrong. The CDR3 has 14 amino acids. Germline V lookup: CDR1 ENHRY, CDR2 SYGVKD. In DNA, the CDR3 is TGTGCGGGGATCGGGGGACGTGAGGTAGAGACCCAGTACTTC. Encoded protein: CAGIGGREVETQYF.

About this clonotype itself: The junction departs from the called germline gene at one end, perhaps through a read error. V usage is TRBV6-1 and J usage is TRBJ2-4, with a tentative D call TRBD2 (6 bases). Germline values: CDR1 MNHNS, CDR2 SASEGT. The CDR3 has 16 residues. CDR3 nucleotide sequence: TGTGCCAGCAGTGCCACGGGGAGGAGGGCCAAAGACATGCAGTACTTC. Its protein product is CASSATGRRAKDMQYF.

Details on this clonotype: A junction end diverges from the germline sequence, so it may reflect a read error. The rearrangement joins TRBV6-1 to TRBJ2-3, with D tentatively TRBD2 (6 bases). This CDR3 comprises 13 residues. Germline lookup yields CDR1 MNHNS and CDR2 SASEGT. CDR3 in amino acids: CAWGEWAKKTQYF. In DNA, the CDR3 is TGTGCCTGGGGGGAGTGGGCCAAAAAGACGCAGTATTTC.

This clonotype showed up just a few times. The rearrangement links TRBV6-5 to TRBJ2-2; D uncertain. The V end lost 8 bases, the J end lost 5 bases, and 15 bases lay between the germline ends. CDR1 is MNHEY, CDR2 SVGAGI, per germline. The CDR3 covers 14 residues. CDR3 in amino acids: CASRFGPGTGELFF. For the CDR3, the DNA is TGTGCCAGCCGTTTTGGGCCAGGAACCGGGGAGCTGTTTTTT.

As regards this clonotype: Compared with germline, one end of the junction differs, possibly owing to a read error. This chain links TRBV6-5 with TRBJ2-2; 7 positions agree with TRBD2. This CDR3 has 18 amino acids. The germline gives CDR1 MNHEY, CDR2 SVGAGI. The CDR3 DNA is TGTGCCAGCAGTTACCTAAAACGGGGGAGGGGAGGTACCGATGAGCAGTTTTTT. As protein: CASSYLKRGRGGTDEQFF.

V and J are TRBV27 and TRBJ2-4; 7 nucleotides align to TRBD2. Germline V gene sequence: CDR1 MNHEY, CDR2 SMNVEV (reference sequence). The CDR3 totals 18 residues. V lost 6 bases to trimming and J lost 13 bases; unmatched junction nucleotides: 27. In nucleotides, the CDR3 is TGTGCCAGCAGCGGGGCGGGAGCGGGGCGGAGAGCCACAAATACGCAGTACTTC. Its translation is CASSGAGAGRRATNTQYF.